This passage covers 5 T cell receptor beta chains from one sample sequenced in a study of T cells after somatic rescue of genetic block. Using immunoSEQ multiplex PCR, the repertoire was profiled, and TCRdb retains in-frame clones only, with some absent. The sample records roughly 15,000 clones, approximately 70% being singletons. Sequenced sample: peripheral blood mononuclear cells (PBMCs). The receptors originated from a boy younger than 18.

The rearrangement joins TRBV4-1 to TRBJ2-7; 8 bases match TRBD1. CDR1 MGHRA and CDR2 YSYEKL come from the germline V gene. The J segment lost 4 bases and the V segment lost 4 bases, leaving 9 bases of the junction unmatched. The CDR3 has 15 amino acids. Written as DNA, the CDR3 is TGCGCCAGCAGCCGGTCACAGGGGGAGCCTTACGAGCAGTACTTC. This sequence encodes CASSRSQGEPYEQYF.

V and J are TRBV9 and TRBJ1-6; 8 positions agree with TRBD1. The CDR3 consists of 14 residues. Germline lookup yields CDR1 SGDLS and CDR2 YYNGEE. After removal of 5 bases from V and 7 bases from J, the junction contained 5 bases not matched to a gene. As DNA, the CDR3 is TGTGCCAGCAGTGCCGACAGGGGAAATTCACCCCTCCACTTT. This sequence encodes CASSADRGNSPLHF.

This clone was counted a few times. V is TRBV6-1 and J is TRBJ2-4, with 8 bases identical to TRBD1. The CDR3 is 16 amino acids. The junction had 6 bases not matched to a gene; V was cut back by 4 bases and J by 1 base. The germline gives CDR1 MNHNS, CDR2 SASEGT. CDR3 sequence (DNA): TGTGCCAGCAGTGGGACAGGGCTGGTGGCCAAAAACATTCAGTACTTC. Its translation is CASSGTGLVAKNIQYF.

This chain uses TRBV5-4 with TRBJ1-2; D gene uncertain. This CDR3 has 11 residues. Germline V gene sequence: CDR1 SGHNT, CDR2 YYREEE (reference sequence). The V end lost 1 base, the J end lost 2 bases, and 0 bases lay between the germline ends. CDR3: CASSLNYGYTF. For the CDR3, the DNA is TGTGCCAGCAGCTTGAACTATGGCTACACCTTC.

The chain joins TRBV10-3 to TRBJ2-7; TRBD2 matches at 14 bases. CDR1 is ENHRY and CDR2 is SYGVKD in the germline V gene. Trimming at V came to 10 bases and at J to 6 bases, leaving 17 bases not matched to a gene. The CDR3 has 17 amino acids. As DNA, the CDR3 is TGTGCCAGCAGCCCCCCGGGACTAGCGGGAGAAGTCAGCGAGCAGTACTTC. Protein sequence: CASSPPGLAGEVSEQYF.